Below are 31 T cell receptor beta chains sequenced from a single sample in a study of blood T cell repertoires in COVID-19. Repertoires were generated with immunoSEQ multiplex PCR, while TCRdb's copy carries only in-frame clones and drops some. The profile shows more than 55,000 clones, around four fifths of them singletons. Material: peripheral blood. The receptors derive from an older woman with acute or convalescent COVID-19.

The chain joins TRBV15 to TRBJ1-1, with 7 bases aligning to TRBD1. J gave up 10 bases and V 4 bases, and 12 bases lay outside the gene matches. Germline CDR1 and CDR2: LNHNV and YYDKDF (reference sequence). This CDR3 region has 14 residues. In nucleotides, the CDR3 is TGTGCCACCAGCAACCCTACAGGGGAATCTTTAGCTTTCTTT. Residues: CATSNPTGESLAFF.

This clone came up once. As DNA, the CDR3 is TGTGCCAGTAGTATAGGGGGGCAGGGGGATAACTATGGCTACACCTTC. It is translated as CASSIGGQGDNYGYTF. The chain is built from TRBV19 and TRBJ1-2; TRBD1 aligns across 7 bases. After removal of 1 base from V and 1 base from J, the junction contained 6 bases not matched to a gene. This CDR3 contains 16 residues. Germline lookup yields CDR1 LNHDA and CDR2 SQIVND (reference sequence).

This chain joins TRBV15 and TRBJ1-5; the D gene is possibly TRBD1 (5 bases). Looked up from germline, CDR1 is LNHNV and CDR2 is YYDKDF (reference sequence). The CDR3 length is 14 residues. V was cut by 0 bases and J by 6 bases, with 9 bases left in between. CDR3 nucleotide sequence: TGTGCCACCAGCAGAGATACAGGAACTCAGCCCCAGCATTTT. This codes for CATSRDTGTQPQHF.

This chain joins TRBV10-3 and TRBJ1-2; D call uncertain. The CDR3 extends over 14 amino acids. The V end lost 4 bases, the J end lost 4 bases, and 13 bases lay between the germline ends. CDR1 and CDR2 (germline): ENHRY, SYGVKD. CDR3 in DNA: TGTGCCATCAGTGGGTTCGAGGGTTCCTATGGCTACACCTTC. Protein: CAISGFEGSYGYTF.

The rearrangement uses TRBV19 and TRBJ2-7, with a possible D match to TRBD1 (6 bases). The CDR3 covers 14 residues. Between the trimmed V and J ends, which lost 4 bases and 5 bases, there was a span of 15 bases. Germline CDR1 reads LNHDA; CDR2 reads SQIVND (reference sequence). The chain's CDR3 is CASSRGGSVHEQYV. Here the CDR3 DNA reads TGTGCCAGTAGTAGAGGGGGAAGCGTCCACGAGCAGTACGTC.

This sequence joins TRBV4-2 and TRBJ2-2; D is possibly TRBD1 (7 bases). Germline V gene data show CDR1 as LGHNA and CDR2 as YNFKEQ. Between the trimmed V and J ends, which lost 4 bases and 6 bases, there was a span of 18 bases. The CDR3 loop spans 16 amino acids. The CDR3 spells CASSLGGQGGAGELFF. The CDR3 nucleotides are TGTGCCAGCAGCCTCGGAGGTCAGGGGGGTGCCGGGGAGCTGTTTTTT.

The rearrangement uses TRBV11-1 and TRBJ2-3; no definite D call. CDR3 size: 13 residues. Trimming cost V 6 bases and J 4 bases, with 11 bases left between them. Germline assignment: CDR1 SGHAT and CDR2 FQDESV (reference sequence). CDR3 bases: TGTGCCAGCAGATCGAGTCAGGCAGATACGCAGTATTTT. Protein sequence: CASRSSQADTQYF.

This clone was detected only a few times. The chain carries TRBV5-6 and TRBJ1-1, with D possibly being TRBD1 (5 bases). Trimming pared 2 bases from V and 1 base from J, leaving 12 bases between. The CDR3 covers 15 residues. Germline V CDR1 and CDR2: SGHDT, YYEEEE. The CDR3: CASSLRQRWNTEAFF. The CDR3 coding sequence is TGTGCCAGCAGCTTACGACAGCGATGGAACACTGAAGCTTTCTTT.

This clone has more than one count but fewer than ten. The chain carries TRBV21-1 and TRBJ2-7; the table calls TRBD2, which could not be checked here. TRBV21-1 is labeled a pseudogene. This CDR3 is 16 amino acids long. This chain's CDR3 is CASSKAAAPKAYEQYV. The CDR3 DNA reads TGTGCCAGCAGCAAAGCGGCGGCTCCGAAGGCCTACGAGCAGTACGTC.

The chain carries TRBV27 and TRBJ1-1; weak D call: TRBD1 (5 bases). Germline V CDR1 and CDR2: MNHEY, SMNVEV (reference sequence). Trimming left V 8 bases short and J 11 bases short, with 18 bases between. The CDR3 totals 12 residues. The CDR3 sequence: CASRTLKIGAFF. The CDR3 DNA reads TGTGCCAGCCGGACACTGAAAATCGGGGCTTTCTTT.

The chain is built from TRBV5-6 and TRBJ1-1, with D tentatively TRBD1 (5 bases). The CDR3 is made up of 14 amino acids. Between the trimmed V and J ends, which lost 3 bases and 3 bases, there was a span of 12 bases. CDR1 SGHDT and CDR2 YYEEEE come from the germline V gene. The CDR3 spells CASSSFLRDTEAFF. The DNA for the CDR3 is TGTGCCAGCAGCTCTTTCCTCAGGGACACTGAAGCTTTCTTT.

The rearrangement links TRBV6-1 to TRBJ2-7, with D uncertain. The CDR3 contains 13 residues. From germline, CDR1 is MNHNS and CDR2 SASEGT. V was pared by 2 bases and J by 7 bases, with 12 bases between. CDR3 DNA sequence: TGTGCCAGCAGTGAATTGAGGTCTGGGGAGCAGTACGTC. Translated, it gives CASSELRSGEQYV.

The V gene is TRBV6-1, the J gene TRBJ2-1, with 11 bases that match TRBD1. Germline assignment: CDR1 MNHNS and CDR2 SASEGT. This CDR3 has 13 residues. J was trimmed by 15 bases and V by 3 bases; bases with no gene match: 7. The CDR3 nucleotides read TGTGCCAGCAGTGATTTGGACAGGGGGCGCCGGTTCTTC. Translated, it gives CASSDLDRGRRFF.

V and J are TRBV15 and TRBJ1-5; no clear D. There are 15 residues in the CDR3. In germline, CDR1 is LNHNV, CDR2 YYDKDF (reference sequence). V gave up 0 bases and J gave up 2 bases, with 8 bases separating them. In DNA, the CDR3 is TGTGCCACCAGCAGAGATTATCAGGGCAATCAGCCCCAGCATTTT. Translated, it gives CATSRDYQGNQPQHF.

In its sample, this clone was seen a few times. The chain has TRBV5-6 and TRBJ1-5; weak D call: TRBD1 (5 bases). With 4 bases removed from V and 4 bases from J, the gap between germline ends came to 9 bases. The V gene's germline CDR1 is SGHDT and CDR2 YYEEEE. The CDR3 extends over 13 amino acids. The CDR3 here is CASSPGGNQPQHF. The CDR3 DNA reads TGTGCCAGCAGCCCCGGGGGGAATCAGCCCCAGCATTTT.

The rearrangement links TRBV24-1 to TRBJ2-2, with D unresolved. Trimming removed 4 bases at V and 3 bases at J, with 11 bases between. The CDR3 runs 15 residues. Per the germline V gene, CDR1 is KGHDR and CDR2 is SFDVKD. The CDR3 loop reads CATSESLYYTGELFF. CDR3 DNA: TGTGCCACCAGTGAGTCTCTATATTACACCGGGGAGCTGTTTTTT.

This chain joins TRBV11-3 and TRBJ2-1; D is perhaps TRBD2 (7 bases). V lost 5 bases and J 2 bases, leaving 10 bases between the germline ends. Germline values: CDR1 SGHNT, CDR2 YENEEA. This CDR3 contains 14 residues. The CDR3 loop is CASSPGGPYNEQFF. CDR3 DNA: TGTGCCAGCAGCCCCGGGGGGCCCTACAATGAGCAGTTCTTC.

The V gene is TRBV5-4, the J gene TRBJ2-5; D gene uncertain. The CDR3 covers 14 residues. Trimming left V 0 bases short and J 1 base short, with 7 bases between. Per germline, CDR1 SGHNT and CDR2 YYREEE (reference sequence). As DNA, the CDR3 is TGTGCCAGCAGCTTGGCCATAGTCCAAGAGACCCAGTACTTC. Translation: CASSLAIVQETQYF.

This clone was counted a single time. The V call is TRBV6-5, the J call TRBJ1-2; TRBD1 matches 8 bases. V dropped 6 bases and J dropped 0; count of bases not matched to a gene: 3. There are 14 residues in the CDR3. CDR1 and CDR2 (germline): MNHEY, SVGAGI. In DNA form, the CDR3 reads TGTGCCAGCAGGGGACAGGAGGCTAACTATGGCTACACCTTC. Translated: CASRGQEANYGYTF.

V and J are TRBV15 and TRBJ1-5; no clear D gene. Germline V gives CDR1 LNHNV, CDR2 YYDKDF (reference sequence). This CDR3 contains 15 residues. Trimming cost V 0 bases and J 12 bases, with 18 bases left between them. The CDR3 reads CATSRDSLVAGLQHF. Here the CDR3 DNA reads TGTGCCACCAGCAGAGATAGTCTCGTAGCTGGCCTCCAGCATTTT.

The chain carries TRBV5-1 and TRBJ2-7; TRBD1 might be the D (6 bases). Per the germline V gene, CDR1 is SGHRS and CDR2 is YFSETQ. This CDR3 has 13 amino acids. Trimming removed 2 bases at V and 3 bases at J, with 9 bases between. Written as DNA, the CDR3 is TGCGCCAGCAGCTTTGGGACACTCTACGAGCAGTACTTC. This sequence encodes CASSFGTLYEQYF. Drawing the rest from reference TRBV5-1 and TRBJ2-7, the complete variable domain is KAGVTQTPRYLIKTRGQQVTLSCSPISGHRSVSWYQQTPGQGLQFLFEYFSETQRNKGNFPGRFSGRQFSNSRSEMNVSTLELGDSALYLCASSFGTLYEQYFGPGTRLTVT.

The chain has TRBV6-2 or TRBV6-3 and TRBJ1-1; D is unclear. Trimming left V 2 bases short and J 2 bases short, with 6 bases between. Germline V gives CDR1 MNHEY, CDR2 SVGEGT. This CDR3 spans 13 amino acids. The CDR3 spells CASSYRVNTEAFF. CDR3 nucleotides: TGTGCCAGCAGTTACAGAGTCAACACTGAAGCTTTCTTT.

In its sample, this clone was seen once. This specimen includes other DNA sequences encoding the same CDR3. The chain uses TRBV4-2 and TRBJ2-7; 9 nucleotides align to TRBD1. The V gene's germline CDR1 is LGHNA and CDR2 YNFKEQ. The CDR3 has 15 amino acids. After removal of 3 bases from V and 4 bases from J, the junction contained 7 bases not matched to a gene. Here the CDR3 reads CASSHLQGAGYEQYF. As DNA, the CDR3 is TGTGCCAGCAGCCACTTACAGGGGGCTGGTTACGAGCAGTACTTC.

The gene calls are TRBV5-1 and TRBJ1-2; D ambiguous. V gave up 0 bases and J gave up 3 bases, with 9 bases separating them. The CDR3 spans 14 residues. Germline-derived CDR1 and CDR2 are SGHRS and YFSETQ. The CDR3 is CASSLGHTDYGYTF. CDR3 DNA: TGCGCCAGCAGCTTGGGCCACACCGACTATGGCTACACCTTC.

This clone was picked up one time. The CDR3 DNA reads as TGTGCCTGGTCAATTATCTGGGGAGGTGGCTACACCTTC. This translates into CAWSIIWGGGYTF. This sequence joins TRBV30 and TRBJ1-2; no clear D gene. Trimming cost V 5 bases and J 7 bases, with 17 bases left between them. Germline V CDR1 and CDR2: GTSNPN, SVGIG (reference sequence). This CDR3 contains 13 residues.

This clone was observed a handful of times. V is TRBV10-3 and J is TRBJ1-5, with a tentative D call TRBD1 (6 bases). Trimming pared 3 bases from V and 1 base from J, leaving 16 bases between. This CDR3 region has 17 residues. Germline loops: CDR1 ENHRY, CDR2 SYGVKD. The CDR3 nucleotides read TGTGCCATCAGTGACTGGCAGGGGATGGTGAGCAATCAGCCCCAGCATTTT. Its protein is CAISDWQGMVSNQPQHF.

The chain links TRBV4-2 to TRBJ2-1; 11 positions agree with TRBD2. The CDR3 spans 17 residues. The V segment lost 0 bases and the J segment 12 bases; nucleotides outside the gene matches: 13. The germline CDR1 and CDR2 sequences are LGHNA and YNFKEQ. The CDR3 reads CASSQEGLAGGLNLQFF. The DNA of the CDR3 is TGTGCCAGCAGCCAAGAAGGGCTAGCGGGGGGACTGAACCTGCAGTTCTTC.

This clone is medium-sized in the sample. The rearrangement joins TRBV2 to TRBJ1-2, with a weak D call TRBD1 (5 bases). There are 14 residues in the CDR3. V was shortened by 6 bases and J by 0 bases, with 11 bases between the two germline ends. Germline lookup yields CDR1 SNHLY and CDR2 FYNNEI. The chain's CDR3 is CASRYRSANYGYTF. The CDR3 DNA reads as TGTGCCAGCAGGTACAGGTCAGCTAACTATGGCTACACCTTC.

The chain links TRBV5-6 to TRBJ1-4; D not certain. The CDR3 totals 14 residues. Germline CDR1 and CDR2: SGHDT and YYEEEE. V was shortened by 0 bases and J by 4 bases, with 7 bases between the two germline ends. This CDR3 is CASSLGTFNEKLFF. CDR3 in DNA: TGTGCCAGCAGCTTGGGGACTTTTAATGAAAAACTGTTTTTT.

The chain employs TRBV10-3 and TRBJ2-3; TRBD2 agrees at 8 bases. The germline V gene encodes CDR1 ENHRY and CDR2 SYGVKD. V was pared by 5 bases and J by 2 bases, with 3 bases of the junction left unmatched. This CDR3 spans 14 amino acids. The CDR3 region is CAISSGGTTDTQYF. CDR3 in DNA: TGTGCCATCAGTAGCGGGGGTACCACAGATACGCAGTATTTT.

V usage is TRBV10-3 and J usage is TRBJ1-4, with 9 bases fitting TRBD1. The CDR3 is 13 residues long. Trimming at V came to 4 bases and at J to 7 bases, leaving 1 base not matched to a gene. The germline V gene has CDR1 ENHRY and CDR2 SYGVKD. The CDR3 spells CAISGGQGEKLFF. DNA for the CDR3: TGTGCCATCAGTGGGGGACAGGGTGAAAAACTGTTTTTT.